A selection of T cell receptor beta chains follows, all from one sample in a study of blood T cell repertoires in COVID-19. Profiling relied on immunoSEQ multiplex PCR, and the TCRdb table lists in-frame clones only, not all of them. Here the sample spans 250,000 to 400,000 clones, roughly 90% being singletons. The specimen was peripheral blood. The source is a woman in her thirties with COVID-19, enrolled during active disease. Each CDR3 is given with its conserved first and last residue. The D gene is left open where the match is weak. The size entry is marked missing in some rows and otherwise reads once, few, many or a size class.

abundance: -; d_gene: -; v_gene: TRBV9; len: 16; j_gene: TRBJ1-6; CDR3aa: CASSVDDGGKRSPLHF; CDR3nt: TGTGCCAGCAGCGTAGACGACGGGGGGAAAAGATCACCCCTCCACTTT
abundance: -; d_gene: TRBD1; v_gene: TRBV30; len: 14; j_gene: TRBJ1-6; CDR3aa: CAWSEGANNSPLHF; CDR3nt: TGTGCCTGGAGTGAGGGGGCGAATAATTCACCCCTCCACTTT
abundance: -; d_gene: -; v_gene: TRBV9; len: 15; j_gene: TRBJ1-4; CDR3aa: CASAVGHSDNEKLFF; CDR3nt: TGTGCCAGCGCGGTGGGACATAGTGATAATGAAAAACTGTTTTTT
abundance: once; d_gene: TRBD2; v_gene: TRBV30; len: 14; j_gene: TRBJ2-1; CDR3aa: CACSSSGTLNEQFF; CDR3nt: TGTGCCTGTTCTTCTAGCGGGACCCTCAATGAGCAGTTCTTC
abundance: -; d_gene: -; v_gene: TRBV7-9; len: 13; j_gene: TRBJ1-1; CDR3aa: CASSLDQNTEAFF; CDR3nt: TGTGCCAGCAGCTTAGATCAGAACACTGAAGCTTTCTTT
abundance: -; d_gene: TRBD1; v_gene: TRBV30; len: 15; j_gene: TRBJ1-2; CDR3aa: CAWSQGQGGYYGYTF; CDR3nt: TGTGCCTGGAGTCAAGGGCAGGGGGGCTACTATGGCTACACCTTC
abundance: -; d_gene: TRBD2; v_gene: TRBV5-1; len: 16; j_gene: TRBJ2-1; CDR3aa: CASSLGTSGESNEQFF; CDR3nt: TGCGCCAGCAGCTTGGGGACTAGCGGGGAATCCAATGAGCAGTTCTTC
abundance: -; d_gene: -; v_gene: TRBV11-2; len: 17; j_gene: TRBJ1-3; CDR3aa: CASSAGGGISGRNTIYF; CDR3nt: TGTGCCAGCAGCGCTGGGGGGGGGATCTCGGGGAGAAACACCATATATTTT
abundance: -; d_gene: TRBD2; v_gene: TRBV6-5; len: 15; j_gene: TRBJ2-1; CDR3aa: CASSALAEGANEQFF; CDR3nt: TGTGCCAGCAGCGCACTAGCGGAAGGCGCCAATGAGCAGTTCTTC
abundance: -; d_gene: -; v_gene: TRBV30; len: 13; j_gene: TRBJ1-2; CDR3aa: CAWSVKAEGGYTF; CDR3nt: TGTGCCTGGAGTGTAAAGGCAGAGGGCGGCTACACCTTC
abundance: -; d_gene: -; v_gene: TRBV7-3; len: 15; j_gene: TRBJ1-3; CDR3aa: CASSLSGGTGNTIYF; CDR3nt: TGTGCCAGCAGCTTATCCGGGGGGACTGGAAACACCATATATTTT
abundance: -; d_gene: TRBD2; v_gene: TRBV3-1/TRBV3-2; len: 18; j_gene: TRBJ2-3; CDR3aa: CASSPRFYGLAGTDTQYF; CDR3nt: TGTGCCAGCAGCCCCCGATTTTACGGACTAGCGGGAACAGATACGCAGTATTTT